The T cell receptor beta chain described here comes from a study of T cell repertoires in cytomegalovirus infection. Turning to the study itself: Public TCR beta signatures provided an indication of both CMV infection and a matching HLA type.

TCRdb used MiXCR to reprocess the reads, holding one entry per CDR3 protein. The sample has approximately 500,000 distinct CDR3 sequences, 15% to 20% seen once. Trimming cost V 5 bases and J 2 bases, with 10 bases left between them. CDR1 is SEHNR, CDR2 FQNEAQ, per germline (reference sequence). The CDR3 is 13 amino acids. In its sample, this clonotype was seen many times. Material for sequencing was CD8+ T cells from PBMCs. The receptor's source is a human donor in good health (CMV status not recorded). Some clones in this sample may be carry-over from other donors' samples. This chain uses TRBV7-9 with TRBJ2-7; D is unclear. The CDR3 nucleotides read TGTGCCAGCAGCGGCCCGACCACCTACGAGCAGTACTTC. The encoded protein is CASSGPTTYEQYF. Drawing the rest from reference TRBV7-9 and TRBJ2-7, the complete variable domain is DTGVSQNPRHKITKRGQNVTFRCDPISEHNRLYWYRQTLGQGPEFLTYFQNEAQLEKSRLLSDRFSAERPKGSFSTLEIQRTEQGDSAMYLCASSGPTTYEQYFGPGTRLTVT.